This T cell receptor (beta chain) was recorded in a study of CD8+CD57+ T cells in acquired aplastic anemia. As for the study in general: Sorted CD4+ plus CD8+ cells gave DNA averaging roughly 3 ug. Study outcomes and limitations: In common between the patients and the controls were around 29 CD8+ CDR3 sequences. Patients and controls were not found to differ significantly in CD8+ Simpson's diversity.

With regard to this clonotype: What it binds is unknown.

Germline CDR1 and CDR2: MDHEN and SYDVKM. The germline V and J ends were trimmed by 5 bases and 7 bases, with 9 bases remaining between them. The CDR3 runs to 12 residues. Before being chosen for sequencing, patients had shown CD8+CD57+ cell expansion by flow cytometry. Genomic DNA was employed as the template in profiling TCR beta VDJ and CDR3. TCRdb analysed the reads with MiXCR anew, one entry per CDR3 protein. The sample records around 150,000 distinct CDR3 sequences, 40% to 60% being singletons. The V gene is TRBV28, the J gene TRBJ2-1, with a weak D call TRBD1 (6 bases). This TCR was recovered from a human donor with aplastic anemia. The specimen was sorted CD4+, CD8+, or CD8+CD57+ T cells (not recorded which) from PBMCs. The CDR3 here is CASSKGGNEQFF. CDR3 in DNA: TGTGCCAGCAGTAAAGGGGGTAATGAGCAGTTCTTC.